The next 3 T cell receptor beta chains were all read from a single sample in a study of T cell responses to AZD1222 COVID-19 vaccine. The repertoire was sequenced with immunoSEQ multiplex PCR; TCRdb's copy has only in-frame clones and lacks some. The data hold more than 85,000 clones, with 65% to 90% observed a single time. The source material was peripheral blood, sampled on day 0 of AZD1222 vaccination. These receptors all come from an adult in good health.

The chain links TRBV9 to TRBJ2-3, with a possible D match to TRBD2 (5 bases). Trimming left V 3 bases short and J 0 bases short, with 14 bases between. This CDR3 is built from 16 residues. The germline CDR1 and CDR2 sequences are SGDLS and YYNGEE. The CDR3 is CASSAGGAASTDTQYF. DNA for the CDR3: TGTGCCAGCAGCGCCGGAGGTGCGGCTAGCACAGATACGCAGTATTTT. The variable domain in full, completed from reference TRBV9 and TRBJ2-3, reads DSGVTQTPKHLITATGQRVTLRCSPRSGDLSVYWYQQSLDQGLQFLIQYYNGEERAKGNILERFSAQQFPDLHSELNLSSLELGDSALYFCASSAGGAASTDTQYFGPGTRLTVL.

This chain uses TRBV24-1 with TRBJ1-1, with 8 nucleotides matching TRBD1. There are 15 residues in the CDR3. Germline CDR1 is KGHDR and CDR2 is SFDVKD. Germline trimming cut 7 bases from V and 3 bases from J; bases unmatched to any gene: 9. The CDR3 coding sequence is TGTGCCACCAGCCCAGGGACAGGAGCCTACACTGAAGCTTTCTTT. As protein: CATSPGTGAYTEAFF.

The V gene is TRBV28, the J gene TRBJ1-3; perhaps TRBD1 as D (6 bases). The CDR3 spans 16 residues. V dropped 3 bases and J dropped 4 bases, with 16 bases sitting between them. Looked up from germline, CDR1 is MDHEN and CDR2 is SYDVKM. CDR3 DNA sequence: TGTGCCAGCAGTTTGGATTTTGGGGGGCACGGAAACACCATATATTTT. Translated: CASSLDFGGHGNTIYF.